The 4 T cell receptor beta chains given below trace back to one sample, sequenced in a study of T cell changes during pregnancy in multiple sclerosis (dated by TCRdb to the late 2010s). Library preparation was by the immunoSEQ multiplex PCR assay. Entries here come from immuneACCESS through TCRdb and include only in-frame sequences with V and J called. Some clones fail to appear in such tables; in the studies checked, an unresolved V gene covers under half of the shortfall, and the cause of the remainder is unknown. This sample gives tens of thousands of clones in total; about 90% of them show up just once. The biggest ten clones account for under 0.75% of the sample. Sequencing was performed on CD4+ T cells from peripheral blood mononuclear cells, taken in the third trimester of pregnancy. The receptors here all came from a female donor in good health, enrolled as a control in a pregnancy study.

The chain has TRBV4-3 and TRBJ2-1, with TRBD1 identical over 9 bases. In germline, CDR1 is LGHNA, CDR2 YSLEER. This CDR3 is built from 17 residues. The trim removed 0 bases at V and 6 bases at J, leaving 9 bases unmatched. DNA for the CDR3: TGCGCCAGCAGCCAAGATTTCTGGGACAGGGTGTTCAATGAGCAGTTCTTC. It yields the protein CASSQDFWDRVFNEQFF.

The chain carries TRBV19 and TRBJ2-1, with TRBD2 matching 7 bases. The CDR3 loop spans 14 amino acids. Looked up from germline, CDR1 is LNHDA and CDR2 is SQIVND (reference sequence). V shed 8 bases, J shed 0 bases, and the junction held 4 bases outside the gene matches. DNA for the CDR3: TGTGCCAGTCAACTAGCGCACTCCTACAATGAGCAGTTCTTC. The encoded protein is CASQLAHSYNEQFF.

The V gene is TRBV6-1, the J gene TRBJ2-4; maybe TRBD2 (5 bases). Per the germline V gene, CDR1 is MNHNS and CDR2 is SASEGT. The ends were cut back, 10 bases at V and 1 base at J, with 11 bases in the middle. The CDR3 length is 13 residues. The CDR3 here is CAMLDLAKNIQYF. DNA of the CDR3: TGTGCCATGCTGGACTTGGCCAAAAACATTCAGTACTTC.

The chain combines TRBV18 with TRBJ1-1, with 8 bases identical to TRBD1. The CDR3 loop spans 14 amino acids. After removal of 3 bases from V and 6 bases from J, the junction contained 6 bases not matched to a gene. Per germline, CDR1 KGHSH and CDR2 LQKENI. DNA for the CDR3: TGTGCCAGCTCACCCCTGACAGGGGATGCTGAAGCTTTCTTT. The encoded protein is CASSPLTGDAEAFF.